This T cell receptor (beta chain) was found in a study of cytomegalovirus exposure and HLA in healthy donors. There are a few counts of this clone. It was with 60 Vbeta and 13 Jbeta primers that the PCR ran. Profiled with immunoSEQ multiplex PCR; TCRdb holds only in-frame clones, not every one. The sample consists of tens of thousands of clones, 9.5% to 13% of them appearing once. This CDR3 is built from 14 residues. Looked up from germline, CDR1 is MNHNS and CDR2 is SASEGT. V lost 4 bases and J lost 8, with 14 bases in between. The rearrangement joins TRBV6-1 to TRBJ1-4; D gene unclear. Material: PBMCs. This receptor was taken from a man aged 60 to 75 in good health and CMV-seropositive. The DNA for the CDR3 is TGTGCCAGCAGTGCAGGTACCGTGGTGGAAAAACTGTTTTTT. It codes for CASSAGTVVEKLFF.